The present T cell receptor beta chain was sequenced within a study of CD4 T cells in relation to SARS-CoV-2 and coronaviruses. CD4+ T cells from unexposed donors were obtained before the COVID-19 pandemic (2011-2018). CD4+ T cells were isolated from the cells after about nine days of culture. As cell numbers allowed, unexposed-donor CD4+ T cells faced SARS-CoV-2 S/N and four cold-coronavirus spikes. Produced via immunoSEQ multiplex PCR; TCRdb's table is partial and in-frame only. Counted here are 20,000 to 25,000 clones, about 80% occurring once; the ten biggest clones make up 15% to 20%. The germline gives CDR1 MGHDK, CDR2 SYGVNS. CDR3 size: 15 residues. V was pared by 3 bases and J by 9 bases, with 17 bases between. This clone was picked up one time. What it binds is unknown.

Sequenced sample: CD4+ T cells from PBMCs, cultured in vitro. The sequence came from a human donor in good health. The chain has TRBV25-1 and TRBJ2-2; tentative D call: TRBD2 (6 bases). The CDR3 region is CASSEEGPTGWELFF. The CDR3 bases are TGTGCCAGCAGTGAGGAGGGTCCTACCGGGTGGGAGCTGTTTTTT. The entire variable domain, with the rest obtained from reference TRBV25-1 and TRBJ2-2, is as follows: EADIYQTPRYLVIGTGKKITLECSQTMGHDKMYWYQQDPGMELHLIHYSYGVNSTEKGDLSSESTVSRIRTEHFPLTLESARPSHTSQYLCASSEEGPTGWELFFGEGSRLTVL.